One and the same sample provided the 22 T cell receptor beta chains below, sequenced in a study of monozygotic twins with inflammatory bowel disease. TCRdb re-called the 5' RACE reads; every CDR3 protein appears as one record, without DNA. Recorded for this sample: about 440,000 distinct CDR3 sequences. Sequenced: blood. The origin of the receptors is a human donor with ulcerative colitis or Crohn's disease, or a healthy co-twin of an affected twin (not recorded which).

This chain joins TRBV6-1 and TRBJ2-5; TCRdb's D call, TRBD1, is unchecked because there is no DNA. Germline CDR1 is MNHNS and CDR2 is SASEGT. This CDR3 contains 14 residues. CDR3 in amino acids: CASSRKTGQETQYF.

CDR3: CASSLRVGQTGGFTDTQYF. The rearrangement joins TRBV5-1 to TRBJ2-3; TCRdb reports TRBD1, a call that lacks DNA to check it against. The V gene's germline CDR1 is SGHRS and CDR2 YFSETQ. The CDR3 has 19 residues.

The chain employs TRBV12-3 or TRBV12-4 and TRBJ2-3; TCRdb calls TRBD1, which cannot be checked without DNA. CDR3 length equals 14 residues. CDR3 loop: CASSPVGAADTQYF.

The chain joins TRBV5-1 to TRBJ1-1. Looked up from germline, CDR1 is SGHRS and CDR2 is YFSETQ. This CDR3 contains 15 residues. The CDR3 spells CASSLGLLVNTEAFF.

CDR3 loop: CASIGQKPGENTEAFF. The genes are TRBV6-1 and TRBJ1-1; the TRBD1 assignment by TCRdb is unverifiable without DNA. CDR1 is MNHNS, CDR2 SASEGT, per germline. CDR3 length: 16 residues.

The chain has TRBV20-1 and TRBJ2-1; checking the TCRdb D call of TRBD2 is not possible without DNA. The CDR3 runs 16 residues. Germline V gene sequence: CDR1 DFQATT, CDR2 SNEGSKA (reference sequence). CDR3 protein: CSARDRRTSAVDEQFF.

The chain combines TRBV11-2 with TRBJ2-7. The CDR3 is 14 residues long. Germline CDR1 reads SGHAT; CDR2 reads FQNNGV. The CDR3 reads CASSSPPMTYEQYF.

The rearrangement links TRBV19 to TRBJ2-5; the TRBD1 assignment by TCRdb is unverifiable without DNA. Germline assignment: CDR1 LNHDA and CDR2 SQIVND (reference sequence). The CDR3 totals 17 residues. The CDR3 here is CASSIPGFGARQETQYF.

Here the CDR3 reads CASSLASQTRGYTF. The chain is built from TRBV5-1 and TRBJ1-2. The CDR3 totals 14 residues. Germline V CDR1 and CDR2: SGHRS, YFSETQ.

CDR3 sequence: CASRSGTVNEKLFF. V usage is TRBV2 and J usage is TRBJ1-4; without DNA, the TCRdb call of TRBD1 cannot be checked. The CDR3 runs to 14 residues. In germline, CDR1 is SNHLY, CDR2 FYNNEI.

This rearrangement joins TRBV4-3 to TRBJ2-3; the TRBD1 assignment by TCRdb is unverifiable without DNA. The CDR3 consists of 15 residues. Germline V lookup: CDR1 LGHNA, CDR2 YSLEER. The CDR3 spells CASSSATAGENTQYF.

V is TRBV5-1 and J is TRBJ1-2; TCRdb returns TRBD1, unconfirmable since there is no DNA. The CDR3 has 15 residues. CDR1 SGHRS and CDR2 YFSETQ come from the germline V gene. The CDR3 sequence: CASSSLGQEGDGYTF.

The CDR3 region is CASSTGTGYTGELFF. The chain joins TRBV11-2 to TRBJ2-2; checking the TCRdb D call of TRBD1 is not possible without DNA. The CDR3 spans 15 residues. Per the germline V gene, CDR1 is SGHAT and CDR2 is FQNNGV.

The chain links TRBV12-3 or TRBV12-4 to TRBJ2-5; as DNA is missing, the TRBD1 call by TCRdb cannot be tested. The CDR3 loop spans 14 amino acids. The CDR3: CASSEGQIQETQYF.

This chain links TRBV19 with TRBJ1-5; lacking DNA, the TRBD1 call made by TCRdb goes unchecked. Germline V gives CDR1 LNHDA, CDR2 SQIVND (reference sequence). The CDR3 spans 15 residues. CDR3 loop: CASRRDGTSNQPQHF.

This chain joins TRBV3-1 and TRBJ1-1. From germline, CDR1 is LGHDT and CDR2 YNNKEL (reference sequence). The CDR3 totals 13 residues. CDR3 in amino acids: CASSSGKNTEAFF.

The CDR3 reads CASSPPGGGNYEQYF. The gene calls are TRBV14 and TRBJ2-7; TCRdb names TRBD1, which stays unverified in the absence of DNA. The germline CDR1 and CDR2 sequences are SGHDN and FVKESK. The CDR3 is 15 amino acids. Together with reference TRBV14 and TRBJ2-7, the CDR3 gives the full variable domain: EAGVTQFPSHSVIEKGQTVTLRCDPISGHDNLYWYRRVMGKEIKFLLHFVKESKQDESGMPNNRFLAERTGGTYSTLKVQPAELEDSGVYFCASSPPGGGNYEQYFGPGTRLTVT.

V usage is TRBV20-1 and J usage is TRBJ2-6; TCRdb lists TRBD1, though no DNA is available to test this call. CDR3 length: 16 residues. Germline CDR1 reads DFQATT; CDR2 reads SNEGSKA (reference sequence). CDR3 in amino acids: CNSTGKVISGANVLTF.

J is TRBJ2-5 and V is TRBV19; with no DNA, the TCRdb D assignment of TRBD1 cannot be verified. CDR1 is LNHDA, CDR2 SQIVND, per germline (reference sequence). The CDR3 runs 16 residues. This CDR3 is CASSIGGTGGQETQYF.

The V gene is TRBV6-2 or TRBV6-3, the J gene TRBJ2-1; TCRdb proposes TRBD2, but this gene call is untestable without DNA. The CDR3 totals 15 residues. Germline V gives CDR1 MNHEY, CDR2 SVGEGT. The CDR3 protein is CASRGAGEPRNEQFF.

This sequence joins TRBV29-1 and TRBJ1-1. The CDR3 is made up of 13 amino acids. Germline V CDR1 and CDR2: SQVTM, ANQGSEA. The CDR3 sequence is CSVAREGNTEAFF. The whole variable domain, filled in from reference TRBV29-1 and TRBJ1-1, reads SAVISQKPSRDICQRGTSLTIQCQVDSQVTMMFWYRQQPGQSLTLIATANQGSEATYESGFVIDKFPISRPNLTFSTLTVSNMSPEDSSIYLCSVAREGNTEAFFGQGTRLTVV.

The CDR3 here is CSAGGQAGYNEQFF. The chain has TRBV29-1 and TRBJ2-1; without DNA, the TCRdb call of TRBD2 cannot be checked. CDR3 length equals 14 residues. Germline values: CDR1 SQVTM, CDR2 ANQGSEA.